This entry lists 5 T cell receptor beta chains sequenced from one sample in a study of OX40 agonist ivuxolimab in advanced cancers. Profiling relied on immunoSEQ multiplex PCR, and the TCRdb table lists in-frame clones only, not all of them. Among 75,000 to 100,000 clones, more than 80% were seen once, and the ten largest hold less than 12%. The sequencing used CD4+ or CD8+ T cells sorted from blood, collected in a trial of the OX40 agonist ivuxolimab. These receptors were collected from an adult with an advanced solid tumor such as melanoma, head and neck, liver or kidney cancer.

This clone has a single count. The chain is built from TRBV4-2 and TRBJ1-2, with TRBD1 matching 8 bases. In germline, CDR1 is LGHNA, CDR2 YNFKEQ. V was clipped by 1 base and J by 7 bases; unmatched bases: 11. The CDR3 is 16 residues long. For the CDR3, the DNA is TGTGCCAGCAGCCAAGGCCCTGCGCAGGGGGCAGGTGGCTACACCTTC. Amino acid sequence: CASSQGPAQGAGGYTF.

The rearrangement joins TRBV7-3 to TRBJ1-3, with D possibly being TRBD1 (5 bases). Germline CDR1 reads SGHTA; CDR2 reads FQGTGA. CDR3 length: 16 amino acids. The V gene lost 1 base and the J gene lost 0 bases, with 10 bases spanning the gap. The CDR3 protein is CASSLNTGNSGNTIYF. The CDR3 DNA follows: TGTGCCAGCAGCTTAAATACAGGAAACTCTGGAAACACCATATATTTT.

The chain couples TRBV5-1 to TRBJ1-5; D is possibly TRBD1 (6 bases). CDR3 length: 14 residues. The germline gives CDR1 SGHRS, CDR2 YFSETQ. The germline V and J ends were trimmed by 0 bases and 5 bases, with 9 bases remaining between them. The CDR3 region has the DNA TGCGCCAGCAGCTTGGGAGAGGGGGATCAGCCCCAGCATTTT. It encodes CASSLGEGDQPQHF. The full variable domain, in which reference TRBV5-1 and TRBJ1-5 provide the parts outside the CDR3, is KAGVTQTPRYLIKTRGQQVTLSCSPISGHRSVSWYQQTPGQGLQFLFEYFSETQRNKGNFPGRFSGRQFSNSRSEMNVSTLELGDSALYLCASSLGEGDQPQHFGDGTRLSIL.

This clone was detected only once. The chain carries TRBV6-8 and TRBJ2-7, with 8 bases that match TRBD1. Trimming cost V 3 bases and J 8 bases; bases outside gene matches: 15. CDR1 is MNHGY and CDR2 is SAAAGT in the germline V gene. This CDR3 contains 16 residues. CDR3 loop: CASSYKKPRGRTKQYF. The CDR3 region has the DNA TGTGCCAGCAGTTATAAAAAACCCAGGGGGCGCACCAAGCAGTACTTC.

This chain connects TRBV4-1 to TRBJ2-7; TRBD1 aligns across 8 bases. Germline V CDR1 and CDR2: MGHRA, YSYEKL. V dropped 4 bases and J dropped 4; count of bases not matched to a gene: 6. CDR3 length: 14 residues. As DNA, the CDR3 is TGCGCCAGCAGCCCCAGGGGGCTGATTTACGAGCAGTACTTC. Translating it yields CASSPRGLIYEQYF.